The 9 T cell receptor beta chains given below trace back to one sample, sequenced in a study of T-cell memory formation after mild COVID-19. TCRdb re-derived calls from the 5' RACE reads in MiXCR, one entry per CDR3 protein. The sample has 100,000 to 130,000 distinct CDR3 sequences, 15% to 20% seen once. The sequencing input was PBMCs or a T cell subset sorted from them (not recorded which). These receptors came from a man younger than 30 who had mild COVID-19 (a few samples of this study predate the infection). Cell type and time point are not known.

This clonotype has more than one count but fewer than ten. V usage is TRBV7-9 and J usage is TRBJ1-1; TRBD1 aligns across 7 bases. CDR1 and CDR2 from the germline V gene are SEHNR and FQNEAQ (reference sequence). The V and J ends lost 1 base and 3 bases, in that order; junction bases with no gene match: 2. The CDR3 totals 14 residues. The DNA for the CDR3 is TGTGCCAGCAGCTTAGAAGGGACAGACACTGAAGCTTTCTTT. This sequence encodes CASSLEGTDTEAFF.

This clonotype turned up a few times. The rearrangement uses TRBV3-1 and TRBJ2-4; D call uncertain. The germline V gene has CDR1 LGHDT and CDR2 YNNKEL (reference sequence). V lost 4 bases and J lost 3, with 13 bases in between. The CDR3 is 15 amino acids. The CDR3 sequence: CASSLSSPGKNIQYF. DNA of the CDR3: TGTGCCAGCAGCCTGTCTTCTCCCGGCAAAAACATTCAGTACTTC.

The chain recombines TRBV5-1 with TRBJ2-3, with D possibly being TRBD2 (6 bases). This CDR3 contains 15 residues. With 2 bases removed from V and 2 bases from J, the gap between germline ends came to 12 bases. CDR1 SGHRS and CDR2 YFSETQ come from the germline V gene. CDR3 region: CASSFSGLDTDTQYF. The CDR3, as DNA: TGCGCCAGCAGCTTTTCGGGACTCGACACAGATACGCAGTATTTT.

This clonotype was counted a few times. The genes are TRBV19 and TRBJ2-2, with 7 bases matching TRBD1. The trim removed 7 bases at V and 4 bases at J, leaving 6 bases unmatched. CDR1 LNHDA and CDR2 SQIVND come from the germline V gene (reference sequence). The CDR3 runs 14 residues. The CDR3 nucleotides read TGTGCCAGTACCGTGACAGGGTTCACCGGGGAGCTGTTTTTT. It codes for CASTVTGFTGELFF.

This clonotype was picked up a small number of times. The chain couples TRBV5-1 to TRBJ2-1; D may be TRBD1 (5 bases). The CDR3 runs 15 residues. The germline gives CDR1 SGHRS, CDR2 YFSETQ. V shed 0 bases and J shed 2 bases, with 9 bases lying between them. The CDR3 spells CASSLATEAYNEQFF. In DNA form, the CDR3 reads TGCGCCAGCAGCTTGGCGACAGAGGCCTACAATGAGCAGTTCTTC.

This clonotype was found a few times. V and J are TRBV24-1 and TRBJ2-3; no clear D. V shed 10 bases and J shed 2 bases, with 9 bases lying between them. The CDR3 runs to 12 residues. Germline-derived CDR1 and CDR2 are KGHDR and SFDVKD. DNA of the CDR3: TGTGCCACGGGGATGACCACAGATACGCAGTATTTT. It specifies CATGMTTDTQYF.

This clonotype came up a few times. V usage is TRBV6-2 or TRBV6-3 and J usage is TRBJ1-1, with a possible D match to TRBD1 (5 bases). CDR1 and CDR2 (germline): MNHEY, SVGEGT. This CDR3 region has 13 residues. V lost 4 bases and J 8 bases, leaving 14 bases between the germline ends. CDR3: CASSWLGVSEAFF. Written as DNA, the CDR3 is TGTGCCAGCAGTTGGTTGGGGGTATCCGAAGCTTTCTTT.

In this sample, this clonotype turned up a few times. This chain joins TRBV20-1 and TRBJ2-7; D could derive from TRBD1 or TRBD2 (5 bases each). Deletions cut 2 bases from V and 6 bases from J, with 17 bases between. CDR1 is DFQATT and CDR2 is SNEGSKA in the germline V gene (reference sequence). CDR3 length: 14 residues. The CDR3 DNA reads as TGCAGTGCTAGAAGTGGGGGTGAAGTTTTCGAGCAGTACGTC. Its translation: CSARSGGEVFEQYV.

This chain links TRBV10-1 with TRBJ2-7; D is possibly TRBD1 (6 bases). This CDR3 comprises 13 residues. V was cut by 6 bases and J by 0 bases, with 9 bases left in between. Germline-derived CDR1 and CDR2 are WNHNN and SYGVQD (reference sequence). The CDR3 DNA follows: TGCGCCAGCAGCCGGGACATCTCCTACGAGCAGTACTTC. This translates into CASSRDISYEQYF.